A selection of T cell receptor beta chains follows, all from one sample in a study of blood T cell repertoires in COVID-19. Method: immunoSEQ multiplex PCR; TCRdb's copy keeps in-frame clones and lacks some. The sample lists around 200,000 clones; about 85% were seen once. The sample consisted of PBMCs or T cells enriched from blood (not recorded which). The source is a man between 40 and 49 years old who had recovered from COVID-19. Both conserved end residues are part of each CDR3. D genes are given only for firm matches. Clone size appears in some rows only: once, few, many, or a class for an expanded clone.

CASSFGQGANQPQHF	TGTGCCAGCAGTTTCGGACAGGGGGCAAATCAGCCCCAGCATTTT	TRBV27	TRBJ1-5	NA	TRBD1
CATKVAGGPYTQYF	TGTGCCACCAAAGTAGCGGGAGGGCCATATACGCAGTATTTT	TRBV19	TRBJ2-3	NA	TRBD2
CASSWGLAEKRGELFF	TGTGCCAGCAGCTGGGGACTAGCGGAGAAGCGCGGGGAGCTGTTTTTT	TRBV7-9	TRBJ2-2	NA	TRBD2
CASSQGEGTIYF	TGTGCCAGCAGCCAAGGAGAGGGCACCATATATTTT	TRBV14	TRBJ1-3	NA	NA
CASSPPSTDTQYF	TGTGCCAGCAGCCCCCCAAGCACAGATACGCAGTATTTT	TRBV13	TRBJ2-3	NA	NA
CATSSARDRTNYGYTF	TGTGCCACCAGCAGTGCCCGGGACAGGACTAACTATGGCTACACCTTC	TRBV15	TRBJ1-2	NA	TRBD1
CASSLGTLAGVKEFF	TGCGCCAGCAGCTTGGGGACACTAGCGGGAGTAAAGGAGTTCTTC	TRBV5-1	TRBJ2-1	NA	TRBD2
CASSLLDRGNEQFF	TGTGCCAGCAGTTTATTGGACAGGGGGAATGAGCAGTTCTTC	TRBV28	TRBJ2-1	few	TRBD1
CASSPRLAMPYEQYF	TGCGCCAGCAGCCCAAGACTAGCGATGCCCTACGAGCAGTACTTC	TRBV5-1	TRBJ2-7	NA	TRBD2
CASSLNPGSTGELFF	TGTGCCAGCAGCTTAAATCCGGGTAGCACCGGGGAGCTGTTTTTT	TRBV7-3	TRBJ2-2	NA	NA
CASSVDGRAYNEQFF	TGTGCCAGCAGCGTAGATGGGAGGGCCTACAATGAGCAGTTCTTC	TRBV6-4	TRBJ2-1	few	TRBD2
CASSSLVRVNEQFF	TGTGCCAGCAGCTCACTGGTCAGGGTCAATGAGCAGTTCTTC	TRBV7-2	TRBJ2-1	NA	NA
CASSHKTGALPTEAFF	TGCGCCAGCAGCCATAAGACAGGGGCTCTTCCCACTGAAGCTTTCTTT	TRBV4-1	TRBJ1-1	NA	TRBD1
CASSFNSRQTGELFF	TGTGCCAGCAGCTTTAACAGTAGGCAAACCGGGGAGCTGTTTTTT	TRBV6-5	TRBJ2-2	few	NA
CASRPGRGRSNQPQHF	TGTGCCAGCCGCCCGGGGAGGGGGAGGTCGAATCAGCCCCAGCATTTT	TRBV6-2/TRBV6-3	TRBJ1-5	NA	NA
CASSYTTGQGYGYTF	TGTGCCAGCAGTTACACTACCGGGCAGGGTTATGGCTACACCTTC	TRBV7-2	TRBJ1-2	NA	NA
CASQPGWGNEKLFF	TGCGCCAGCCAACCAGGGTGGGGAAATGAAAAACTGTTTTTT	TRBV5-1	TRBJ1-4	NA	NA
CASSYAGGRNTEAFF	TGTGCCAGCAGTTACGCGGGGGGGCGGAACACTGAAGCTTTCTTT	TRBV6-2/TRBV6-3	TRBJ1-1	NA	NA
CASSERGGSGYEQYF	TGTGCCAGCAGTGAAAGAGGGGGAAGCGGCTACGAGCAGTACTTC	TRBV6-4	TRBJ2-7	NA	NA
CASSGTSVGEQYF	TGTGCCAGCAGTGGGACTAGTGTCGGGGAGCAGTACTTC	TRBV7-2	TRBJ2-7	NA	TRBD2
CASSFGTAIGEQYF	TGTGCCAGCAGCTTCGGGACAGCGATAGGGGAGCAGTACTTC	TRBV5-5	TRBJ2-7	few	TRBD1
CASSQEQGLFYGYTF	TGCGCCAGCAGCCAAGAGCAGGGGTTGTTCTATGGCTACACCTTC	TRBV4-1	TRBJ1-2	NA	NA
CASSTQLEGGDGYTF	TGTGCCAGCAGTACCCAGTTGGAAGGCGGCGATGGCTACACCTTC	TRBV28	TRBJ1-2	once	NA
CRDRQGNEKLFF	TGCAGGGACCGACAGGGTAATGAAAAACTGTTTTTT	TRBV29-1	TRBJ1-4	NA	TRBD1
CASGHASSLVLNEQFF	TGTGCTAGTGGCCACGCCAGCAGCCTAGTTCTCAATGAGCAGTTCTTC	TRBV12-5	TRBJ2-1	NA	NA
CASRREGPDTQYF	TGTGCCAGCAGGCGGGAGGGACCCGATACGCAGTATTTT	TRBV2	TRBJ2-3	NA	TRBD2
CASSQDLTGGPFYNEQFF	TGTGCCAGCAGCCAAGATCTAACGGGAGGGCCCTTCTACAATGAGCAGTTCTTC	TRBV14	TRBJ2-1	NA	TRBD2
CSASDRAAEAFF	TGCAGCGCTTCGGACAGGGCCGCTGAAGCTTTCTTT	TRBV29-1	TRBJ1-1	NA	TRBD1
CASSESGTGQNTEAFF	TGTGCCAGCAGTGAATCCGGGACAGGGCAAAACACTGAAGCTTTCTTT	TRBV25-1	TRBJ1-1	NA	TRBD1
CASSLGAGTNNEQFF	TGTGCCAGCAGCTTAGGGGCGGGGACCAACAATGAGCAGTTCTTC	TRBV11-3	TRBJ2-1	NA	NA
CASSDRGRNGYTF	TGTGCCAGCAGTGACAGGGGGCGAAATGGCTACACCTTC	TRBV6-1	TRBJ1-2	NA	TRBD1
CASSQKGRGAVNEKLFF	TGCGCCAGCAGCCAAAAGGGGAGGGGGGCAGTTAATGAAAAACTGTTTTTT	TRBV4-3	TRBJ1-4	NA	NA
CASSPNAPEKGNYGYTF	TGTGCCAGCAGTCCCAACGCGCCAGAGAAGGGGAACTATGGCTACACCTTC	TRBV27	TRBJ1-2	NA	NA
CASSVLADNEQFF	TGTGCCAGCAGCGTATTAGCGGACAATGAGCAGTTCTTC	TRBV9	TRBJ2-1	NA	NA
CASRFQGREGYTF	TGCGCCAGCAGGTTTCAGGGGAGAGAAGGCTACACCTTC	TRBV5-1	TRBJ1-2	NA	NA
CASRGGSYNEQFF	TGTGCCTCGCGGGGGGGGTCCTACAATGAGCAGTTCTTC	TRBV4-2	TRBJ2-1	NA	TRBD2
CAVQSSGRDQNEQFF	TGTGCCGTCCAATCTAGCGGGAGGGACCAAAATGAGCAGTTCTTC	TRBV15	TRBJ2-1	NA	TRBD2
CSGLGQLNTEAFF	TGCAGCGGCCTCGGACAGCTGAACACTGAAGCTTTCTTT	TRBV29-1	TRBJ1-1	NA	NA
CASSDSGGPQYF	TGTGCCAGCAGTGACTCGGGAGGCCCCCAGTACTTC	TRBV6-4	TRBJ2-5	NA	NA
CASSLRTGETYEQYF	TGTGCCAGCAGCTTAAGGACAGGGGAAACCTACGAGCAGTACTTC	TRBV11-3	TRBJ2-7	NA	TRBD1
CASSEARQGEAFF	TGTGCCAGCAGTGAAGCCCGACAGGGGGAAGCTTTCTTT	TRBV2	TRBJ1-1	many	TRBD1
CASSQLRDNDLDTQYF	TGTGCCAGCAGCCAACTCCGGGACAATGATTTGGATACGCAGTATTTT	TRBV5-8	TRBJ2-3	NA	NA
CASSLAILRDTRGEQYF	TGCGCCAGCAGCTTGGCCATATTACGGGACACAAGGGGCGAGCAGTACTTC	TRBV5-1	TRBJ2-7	NA	NA
CASSNNYEQYF	TGTGCCAGCAGCAACAACTACGAGCAGTACTTC	TRBV27	TRBJ2-7	NA	NA
CASSRAGSGNTIYF	TGTGCCAGCAGTAGGGCAGGGTCTGGAAACACCATATATTTT	TRBV6-5	TRBJ1-3	NA	NA
CASSPPNGGTTEAFF	TGTGCCAGCTCACCACCCAACGGGGGTACTACTGAAGCTTTCTTT	TRBV18	TRBJ1-1	NA	NA
CASSEGGLSSQETQYF	TGTGCCAGCAGTGAAGGGGGACTAAGTTCCCAAGAGACCCAGTACTTC	TRBV2	TRBJ2-5	NA	TRBD2
CAWSVYHEYGYTF	TGTGCCTGGAGTGTATATCACGAGTATGGCTACACCTTC	TRBV30	TRBJ1-2	NA	NA
CASSSRQTNEQFF	TGCGCCAGCAGCTCCAGACAGACTAATGAGCAGTTCTTC	TRBV5-1	TRBJ2-1	NA	NA
CASRPTSGRALGQYF	TGTGCCAGCAGGCCGACTAGCGGGAGGGCCCTCGGGCAGTACTTC	TRBV6-6	TRBJ2-7	NA	TRBD2
CATATGENEKLFF	TGCGCGACCGCGACAGGGGAGAATGAAAAACTGTTTTTT	TRBV5-1	TRBJ1-4	few	TRBD1
CASSLGQAGGTQYF	TGTGCCAGCAGCCTGGGACAGGCAGGCGGGACCCAGTACTTC	TRBV7-2	TRBJ2-5	NA	TRBD1
CAWSVRGGGETQYF	TGTGCCTGGAGTGTACGAGGGGGTGGGGAGACCCAGTACTTC	TRBV30	TRBJ2-5	NA	NA
CASSPLKSGTGGTEAFF	TGTGCCAGCTCACCACTAAAATCCGGGACAGGGGGCACTGAAGCTTTCTTT	TRBV18	TRBJ1-1	NA	TRBD1